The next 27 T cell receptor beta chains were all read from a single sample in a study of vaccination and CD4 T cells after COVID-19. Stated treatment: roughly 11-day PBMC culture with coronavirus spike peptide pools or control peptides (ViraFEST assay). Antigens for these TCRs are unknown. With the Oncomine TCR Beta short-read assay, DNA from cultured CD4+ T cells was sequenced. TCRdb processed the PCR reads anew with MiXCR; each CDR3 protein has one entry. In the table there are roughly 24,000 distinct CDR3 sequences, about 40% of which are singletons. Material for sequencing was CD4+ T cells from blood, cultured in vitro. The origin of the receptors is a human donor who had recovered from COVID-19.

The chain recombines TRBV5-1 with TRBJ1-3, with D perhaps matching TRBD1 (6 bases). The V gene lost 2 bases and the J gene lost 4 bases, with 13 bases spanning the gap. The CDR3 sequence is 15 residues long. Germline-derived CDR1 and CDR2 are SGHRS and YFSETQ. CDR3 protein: CASSFGGRGGNTIYF. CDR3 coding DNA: TGCGCCAGCAGCTTTGGGGGGCGCGGAGGAAACACCATATATTTT.

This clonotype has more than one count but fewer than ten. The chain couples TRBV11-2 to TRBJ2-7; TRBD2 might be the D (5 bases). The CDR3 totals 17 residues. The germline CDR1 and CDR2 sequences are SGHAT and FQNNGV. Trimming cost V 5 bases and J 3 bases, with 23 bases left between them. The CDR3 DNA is TGTGCCAGCAGCGTGATACCCGGCTCGCGGGCACTCTACGAGCAGTACTTC. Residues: CASSVIPGSRALYEQYF.

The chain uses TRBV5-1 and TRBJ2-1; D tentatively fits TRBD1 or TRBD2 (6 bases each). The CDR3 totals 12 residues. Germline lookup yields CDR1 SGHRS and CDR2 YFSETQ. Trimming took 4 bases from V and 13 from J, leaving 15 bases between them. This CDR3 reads CASSAGHLEQFF. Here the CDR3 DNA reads TGCGCCAGCAGCGCGGGACATCTCGAACAGTTCTTC.

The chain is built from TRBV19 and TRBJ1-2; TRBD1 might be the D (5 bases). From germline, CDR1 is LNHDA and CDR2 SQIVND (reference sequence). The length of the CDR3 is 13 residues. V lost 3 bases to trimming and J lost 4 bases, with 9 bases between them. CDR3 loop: CASSIQGTYGYTF. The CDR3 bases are TGTGCCAGTAGTATCCAGGGTACCTATGGCTACACCTTC. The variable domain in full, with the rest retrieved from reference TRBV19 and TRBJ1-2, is DGGITQSPKYLFRKEGQNVTLSCEQNLNHDAMYWYRQDPGQGLRLIYYSQIVNDFQKGDIAEGYSVSREKKESFPLTVTSAQKNPTAFYLCASSIQGTYGYTFGSGTRLTVV.

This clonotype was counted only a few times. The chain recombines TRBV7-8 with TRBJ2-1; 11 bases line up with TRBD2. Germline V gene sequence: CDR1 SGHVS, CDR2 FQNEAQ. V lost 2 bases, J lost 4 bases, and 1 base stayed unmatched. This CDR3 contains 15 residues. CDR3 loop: CASSLRLAGYNEQFF. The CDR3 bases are TGTGCCAGCAGCTTACGACTAGCGGGGTACAATGAGCAGTTCTTC. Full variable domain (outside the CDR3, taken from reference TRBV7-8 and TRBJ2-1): GAGVSQSPRYKVAKRGQDVALRCDPISGHVSLFWYQQALGQGPEFLTYFQNEAQLDKSGLPSDRFFAERPEGSVSTLKIQRTQQEDSAVYLCASSLRLAGYNEQFFGPGTRLTVL.

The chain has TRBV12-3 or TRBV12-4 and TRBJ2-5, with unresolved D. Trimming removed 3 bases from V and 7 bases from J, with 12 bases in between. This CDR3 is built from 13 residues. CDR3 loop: CASSFGRARTQYF. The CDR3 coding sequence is TGTGCCAGCAGTTTTGGAAGGGCCAGGACCCAGTACTTC.

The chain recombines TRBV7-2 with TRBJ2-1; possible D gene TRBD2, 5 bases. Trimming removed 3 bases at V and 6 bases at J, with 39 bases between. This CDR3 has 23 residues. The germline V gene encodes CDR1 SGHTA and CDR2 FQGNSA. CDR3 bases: TGTGCCAGCAGCTTCCAGAGAACCCACCTCGGGCCTAGCTCAGACCTGGGTCCCAATGAGCAGTTCTTC. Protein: CASSFQRTHLGPSSDLGPNEQFF. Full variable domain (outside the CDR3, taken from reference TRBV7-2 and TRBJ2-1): GAGVSQSPSNKVTEKGKDVELRCDPISGHTALYWYRQSLGQGLEFLIYFQGNSAPDKSGLPSDRFSAERTGGSVSTLTIQRTQQEDSAVYLCASSFQRTHLGPSSDLGPNEQFFGPGTRLTVL.

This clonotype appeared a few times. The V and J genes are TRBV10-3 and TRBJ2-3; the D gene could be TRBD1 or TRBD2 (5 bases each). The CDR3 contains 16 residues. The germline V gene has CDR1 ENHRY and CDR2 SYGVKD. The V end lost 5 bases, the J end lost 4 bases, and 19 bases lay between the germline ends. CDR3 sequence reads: CAISSGTQSGPDTQYF. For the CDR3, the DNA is TGTGCCATCAGTTCCGGGACCCAGTCCGGACCAGATACGCAGTATTTT.

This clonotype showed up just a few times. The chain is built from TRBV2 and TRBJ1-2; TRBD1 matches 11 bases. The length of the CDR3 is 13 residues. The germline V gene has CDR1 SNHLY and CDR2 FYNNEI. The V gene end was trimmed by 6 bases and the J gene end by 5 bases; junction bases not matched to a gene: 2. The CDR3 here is CASRDRGRYGYTF. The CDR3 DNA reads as TGTGCCAGCAGGGACAGGGGGCGTTATGGCTACACCTTC. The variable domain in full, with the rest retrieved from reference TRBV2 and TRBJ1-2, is EPEVTQTPSHQVTQMGQEVILRCVPISNHLYFYWYRQILGQKVEFLVSFYNNEISEKSEIFDDQFSVERPDGSNFTLKIRSTKLEDSAMYFCASRDRGRYGYTFGSGTRLTVV.

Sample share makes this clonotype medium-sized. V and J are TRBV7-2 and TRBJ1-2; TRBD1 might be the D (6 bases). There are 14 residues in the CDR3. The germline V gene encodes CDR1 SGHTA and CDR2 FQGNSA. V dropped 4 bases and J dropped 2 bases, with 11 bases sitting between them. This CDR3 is CASSYDRSNYGYTF. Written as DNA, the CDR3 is TGTGCCAGCAGCTACGACAGGTCCAACTATGGCTACACCTTC.

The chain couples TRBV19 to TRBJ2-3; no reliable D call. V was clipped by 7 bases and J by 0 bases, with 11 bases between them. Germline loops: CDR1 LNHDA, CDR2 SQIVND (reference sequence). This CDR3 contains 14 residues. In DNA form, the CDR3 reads TGTGCCAGTAAAACTGAATCTAGCACAGATACGCAGTATTTT. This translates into CASKTESSTDTQYF.

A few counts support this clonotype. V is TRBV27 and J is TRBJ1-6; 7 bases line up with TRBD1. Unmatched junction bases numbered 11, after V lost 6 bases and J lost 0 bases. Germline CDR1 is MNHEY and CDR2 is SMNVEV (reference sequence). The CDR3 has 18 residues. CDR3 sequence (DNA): TGTGCCAGCAGCCTGACCCTGGACAGGAGCTCCTATAATTCACCCCTCCACTTT. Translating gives CASSLTLDRSSYNSPLHF.

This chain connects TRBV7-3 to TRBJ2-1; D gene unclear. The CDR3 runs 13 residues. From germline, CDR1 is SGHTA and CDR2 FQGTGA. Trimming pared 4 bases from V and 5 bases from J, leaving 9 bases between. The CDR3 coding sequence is TGTGCCAGCAGCTCAGACCGAGACAATGAGCAGTTCTTC. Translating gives CASSSDRDNEQFF.

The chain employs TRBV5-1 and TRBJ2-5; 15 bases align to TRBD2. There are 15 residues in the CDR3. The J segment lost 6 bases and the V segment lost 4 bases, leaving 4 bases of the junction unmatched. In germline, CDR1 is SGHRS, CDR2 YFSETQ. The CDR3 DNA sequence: TGCGCCAGCAGCCCGGGACTAGCGGGGGGACAGACCCAGTACTTC. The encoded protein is CASSPGLAGGQTQYF.

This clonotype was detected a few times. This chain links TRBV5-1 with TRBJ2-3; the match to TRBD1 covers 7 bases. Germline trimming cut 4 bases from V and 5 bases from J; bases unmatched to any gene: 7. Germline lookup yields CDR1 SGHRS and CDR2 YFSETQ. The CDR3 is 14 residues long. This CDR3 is CASSPGQLGDTQYF. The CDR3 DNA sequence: TGCGCCAGCAGCCCGGGACAGCTGGGAGATACGCAGTATTTT.

The CDR3 DNA follows: TGTGCCAGCTCACCTGGGACAGGGGTCTACAATGAGCAGTTCTTC. Its protein product is CASSPGTGVYNEQFF. This chain links TRBV18 with TRBJ2-1; TRBD1 agrees at 10 bases. This CDR3 comprises 15 residues. The junction had 2 bases not matched to a gene; V was cut back by 3 bases and J by 3 bases. CDR1 is KGHSH and CDR2 is LQKENI in the germline V gene.

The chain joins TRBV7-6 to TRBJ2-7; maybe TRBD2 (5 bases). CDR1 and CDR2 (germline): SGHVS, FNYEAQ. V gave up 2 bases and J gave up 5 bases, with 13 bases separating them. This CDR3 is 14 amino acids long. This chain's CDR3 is CASSLILGGDEQYF. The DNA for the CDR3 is TGTGCCAGCAGCTTAATCTTAGGAGGCGACGAGCAGTACTTC.

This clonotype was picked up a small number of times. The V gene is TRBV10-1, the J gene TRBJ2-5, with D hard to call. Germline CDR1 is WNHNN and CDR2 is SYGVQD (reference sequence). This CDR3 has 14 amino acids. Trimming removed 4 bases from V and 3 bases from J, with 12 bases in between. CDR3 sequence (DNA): TGCGCCAGCAGTGCGGGCAGAACCAAAGAGACCCAGTACTTC. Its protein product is CASSAGRTKETQYF.

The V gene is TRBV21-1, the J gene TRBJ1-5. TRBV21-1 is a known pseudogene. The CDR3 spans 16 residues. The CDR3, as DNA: TGTGCCAGCAGCACCCAATGGCGACGAGGCAATCAGCCCCAGCATTTT. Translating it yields CASSTQWRRGNQPQHF.

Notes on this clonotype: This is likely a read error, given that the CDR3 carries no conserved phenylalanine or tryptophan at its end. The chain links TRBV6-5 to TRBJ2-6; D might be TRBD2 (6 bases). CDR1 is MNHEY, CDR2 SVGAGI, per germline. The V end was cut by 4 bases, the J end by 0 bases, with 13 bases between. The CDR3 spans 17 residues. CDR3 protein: CASSSRGLSSGANVLTL. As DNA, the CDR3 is TGTGCCAGCAGTTCGCGGGGCCTGAGCTCTGGGGCCAACGTCCTGACTTTA.

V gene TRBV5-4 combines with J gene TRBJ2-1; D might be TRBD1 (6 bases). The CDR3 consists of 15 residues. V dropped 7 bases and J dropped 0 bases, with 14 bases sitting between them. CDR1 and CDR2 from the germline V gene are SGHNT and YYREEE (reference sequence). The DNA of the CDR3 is TGTGCCAGCGGTCGTGGGGGCAGCTCCTACAATGAGCAGTTCTTC. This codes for CASGRGGSSYNEQFF.

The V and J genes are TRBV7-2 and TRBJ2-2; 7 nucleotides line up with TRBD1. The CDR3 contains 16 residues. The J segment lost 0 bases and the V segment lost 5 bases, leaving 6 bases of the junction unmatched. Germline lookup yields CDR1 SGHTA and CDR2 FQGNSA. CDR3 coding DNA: TGTGCCAGCAGCCTATTCGGGACAGCGAACACCGGGGAGCTGTTTTTT. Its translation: CASSLFGTANTGELFF.

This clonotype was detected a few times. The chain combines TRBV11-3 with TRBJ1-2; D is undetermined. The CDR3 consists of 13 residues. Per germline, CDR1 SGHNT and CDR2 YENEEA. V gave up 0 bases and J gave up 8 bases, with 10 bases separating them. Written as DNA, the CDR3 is TGTGCCAGCAGCTTAGATGAGCGCTACGGCTACACCTTC. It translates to CASSLDERYGYTF.

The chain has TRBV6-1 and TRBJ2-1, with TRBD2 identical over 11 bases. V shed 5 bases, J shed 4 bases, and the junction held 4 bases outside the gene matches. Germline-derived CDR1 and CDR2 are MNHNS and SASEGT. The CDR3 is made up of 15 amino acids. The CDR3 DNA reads TGTGCCAGCAGTCAGACTAGCGGGATGTACAATGAGCAGTTCTTC. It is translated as CASSQTSGMYNEQFF.

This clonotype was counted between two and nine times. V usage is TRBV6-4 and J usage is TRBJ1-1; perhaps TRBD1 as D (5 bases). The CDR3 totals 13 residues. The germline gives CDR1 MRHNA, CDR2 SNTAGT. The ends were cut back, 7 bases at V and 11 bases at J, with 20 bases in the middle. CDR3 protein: CASTRDHQLGAFF. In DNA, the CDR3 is TGTGCCAGCACCCGGGACCACCAGCTGGGTGCTTTCTTT.

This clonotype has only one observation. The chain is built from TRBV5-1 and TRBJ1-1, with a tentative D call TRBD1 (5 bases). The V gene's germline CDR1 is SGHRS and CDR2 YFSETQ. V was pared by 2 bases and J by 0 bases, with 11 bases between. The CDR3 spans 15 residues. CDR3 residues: CASSFGAAMNTEAFF. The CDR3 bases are TGCGCCAGCAGCTTCGGGGCAGCTATGAACACTGAAGCTTTCTTT.

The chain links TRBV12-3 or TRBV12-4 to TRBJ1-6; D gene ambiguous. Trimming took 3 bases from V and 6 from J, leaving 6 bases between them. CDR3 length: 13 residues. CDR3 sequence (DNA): TGTGCCAGCAGTTTTGGCGGTAATTCACCCCTCCACTTT. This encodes CASSFGGNSPLHF.